A few counts support the clone carrying this TCR beta chain. What it binds is not known. The data stem from a study of shared clonotypes between healthy human individuals. In germline, CDR1 is SGHTA, CDR2 FQGNSA. CDR3 size: 14 residues. V lost 5 bases to trimming and J lost 5 bases, with 16 bases between them. Study results and caveats: Sequencing of the sorted subsets was shown by rarefaction to be incomplete despite large depth.

Data came from immunoSEQ multiplex PCR; TCRdb stores just in-frame clones and leaves some out. This table holds a few million clones, approximately 95% found once. This receptor was obtained from a man aged 18 to 29 in good health. Some clones in this sample may be carry-over from other donors' samples. J is TRBJ2-7 and V is TRBV7-2; D ambiguous. Source material: naive CD4+ T cells from PBMCs. Noted subset: CD45RA+ positively selected. In DNA form, the CDR3 reads TGTGCCAGCAGCCCCGCTAATCCGGTCCACGAGCAGTACTTC. It specifies CASSPANPVHEQYF.